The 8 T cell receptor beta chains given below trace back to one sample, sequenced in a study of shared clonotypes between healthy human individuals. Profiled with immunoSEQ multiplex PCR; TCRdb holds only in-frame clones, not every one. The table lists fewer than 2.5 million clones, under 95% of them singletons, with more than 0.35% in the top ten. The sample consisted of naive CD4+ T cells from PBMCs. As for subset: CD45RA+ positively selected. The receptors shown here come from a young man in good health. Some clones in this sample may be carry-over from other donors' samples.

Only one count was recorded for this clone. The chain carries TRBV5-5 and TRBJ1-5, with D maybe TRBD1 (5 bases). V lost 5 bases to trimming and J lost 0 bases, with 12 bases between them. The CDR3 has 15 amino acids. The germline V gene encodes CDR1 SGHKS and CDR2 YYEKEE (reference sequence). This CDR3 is CASSQTGYSNQPQHF. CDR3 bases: TGTGCCAGCAGTCAAACAGGTTATAGCAATCAGCCCCAGCATTTT. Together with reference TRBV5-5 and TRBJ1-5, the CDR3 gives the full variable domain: DAGVTQSPTHLIKTRGQQVTLRCSPISGHKSVSWYQQVLGQGPQFIFQYYEKEERGRGNFPDRFSARQFPNYSSELNVNALLLGDSALYLCASSQTGYSNQPQHFGDGTRLSIL.

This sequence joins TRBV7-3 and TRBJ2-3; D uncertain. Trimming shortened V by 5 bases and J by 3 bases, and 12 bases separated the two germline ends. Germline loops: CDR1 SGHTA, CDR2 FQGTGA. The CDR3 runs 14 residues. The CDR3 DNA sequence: TGTGCCAGCAGCATGGGCCCAGCGACAGATACGCAGTATTTT. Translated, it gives CASSMGPATDTQYF.

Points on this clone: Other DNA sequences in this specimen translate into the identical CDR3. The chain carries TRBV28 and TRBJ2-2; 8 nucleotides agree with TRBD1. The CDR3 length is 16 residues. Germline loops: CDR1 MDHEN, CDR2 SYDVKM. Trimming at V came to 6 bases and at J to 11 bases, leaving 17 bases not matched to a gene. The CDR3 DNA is TGTGCCAGCAGGGCAGGGGGCACTCGCTCTGGCGGAGAGCTGTTTTTT. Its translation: CASRAGGTRSGGELFF.

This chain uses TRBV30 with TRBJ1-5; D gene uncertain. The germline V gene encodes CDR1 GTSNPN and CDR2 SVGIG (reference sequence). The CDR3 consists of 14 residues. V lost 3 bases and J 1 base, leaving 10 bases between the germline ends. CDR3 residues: CAWSAGLSNQPQHF. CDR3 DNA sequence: TGTGCCTGGAGCGCTGGATTGAGCAATCAGCCCCAGCATTTT.

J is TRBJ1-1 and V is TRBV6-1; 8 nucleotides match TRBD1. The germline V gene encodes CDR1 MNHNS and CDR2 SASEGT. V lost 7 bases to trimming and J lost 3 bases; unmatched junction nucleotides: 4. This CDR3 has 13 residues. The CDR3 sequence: CASKNRGDTEAFF. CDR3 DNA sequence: TGTGCCAGCAAAAACAGGGGGGACACTGAAGCTTTCTTT.

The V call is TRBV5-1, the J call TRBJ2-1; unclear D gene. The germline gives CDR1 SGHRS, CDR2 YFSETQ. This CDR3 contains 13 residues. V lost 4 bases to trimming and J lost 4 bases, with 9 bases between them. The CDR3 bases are TGCGCCAGCAGCGAGGATACTTACAATGAGCAGTTCTTC. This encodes CASSEDTYNEQFF.

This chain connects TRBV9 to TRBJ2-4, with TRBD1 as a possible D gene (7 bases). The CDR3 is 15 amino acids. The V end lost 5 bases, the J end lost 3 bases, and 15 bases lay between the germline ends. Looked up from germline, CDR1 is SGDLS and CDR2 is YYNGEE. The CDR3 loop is CASSKNQGGKNIQYF. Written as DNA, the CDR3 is TGTGCCAGCAGTAAAAATCAGGGGGGCAAAAACATTCAGTACTTC.

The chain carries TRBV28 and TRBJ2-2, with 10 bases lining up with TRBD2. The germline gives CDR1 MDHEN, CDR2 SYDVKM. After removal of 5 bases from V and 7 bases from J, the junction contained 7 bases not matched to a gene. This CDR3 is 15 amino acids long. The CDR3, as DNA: TGTGCCAGCAGTGGAGCGGGAGGGCGCTACGGGGAGCTGTTTTTT. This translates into CASSGAGGRYGELFF.